The 9 T cell receptor beta chains given below trace back to one sample, sequenced in a study of a mutant IDH1 vaccine in newly diagnosed glioma. Stated time point: week 35, safety follow-up. Each dose of the vaccine consisted of 300 ug of mutant IDH1 20-mer peptide, with topical imiquimod. Generated by immunoSEQ multiplex PCR, the TCRdb table keeps only in-frame clones and is missing some. The table has about 30,000 clones, roughly 80% seen once; the top ten hold approximately 15%. For these TCRs, the target antigens are not known. The sequenced sample was PBMCs, obtained from a glioma patient whose treatment included an IDH1 peptide vaccine. All receptors derive from a man younger than 45 with glioma.

The chain joins TRBV4-1 to TRBJ2-2; TRBD2 is a possible D gene (5 bases). CDR1 is MGHRA, CDR2 YSYEKL, per germline. Trimming removed 1 base at V and 10 bases at J, with 13 bases between. The CDR3 runs to 14 residues. CDR3 amino acids: CASSQVARGEELFF. The CDR3 nucleotides read TGCGCCAGCAGCCAAGTGGCACGGGGTGAGGAGCTGTTTTTT.

J is TRBJ2-7 and V is TRBV2; 13 bases fit TRBD2. Germline V lookup: CDR1 SNHLY, CDR2 FYNNEI. The CDR3 extends over 15 amino acids. V lost 5 bases and J lost 7; bases outside the gene matches: 8. CDR3 nucleotide sequence: TGTGCCAGCAGTTATGGACTAGCGGGAGCTCGAGAGCAGTACTTC. Encoded protein: CASSYGLAGAREQYF.

J is TRBJ1-5 and V is TRBV18; 7 positions agree with TRBD1. The length of the CDR3 is 18 residues. V was pared by 3 bases and J by 7 bases, with 18 bases of the junction left unmatched. Germline V gives CDR1 KGHSH, CDR2 LQKENI. The CDR3 sequence: CASSPVGPTGTVKQPQHF. The CDR3 DNA is TGTGCCAGCTCACCCGTGGGGCCTACCGGGACAGTAAAACAGCCCCAGCATTTT.

The chain is built from TRBV7-2 and TRBJ2-4; 7 positions match TRBD2. Germline CDR1 reads SGHTA; CDR2 reads FQGNSA. The CDR3 runs 14 residues. V was pared by 3 bases and J by 8 bases, with 7 bases of the junction left unmatched. The CDR3 is CASSLGRGRYIQYF. Written as DNA, the CDR3 is TGTGCCAGCAGCTTGGGGAGGGGCAGATACATTCAGTACTTC.

The rearrangement joins TRBV7-7 to TRBJ2-7, with 7 positions matching TRBD2. V shed 5 bases, J shed 4 bases, and the junction held 8 bases outside the gene matches. This CDR3 contains 14 residues. Germline V CDR1 and CDR2: SSHAT, FNYEAQ (reference sequence). In DNA, the CDR3 is TGTGCCAGCAGCCCTGGGAGGGGCGGGTACGAGCAGTACTTC. Amino acid sequence: CASSPGRGGYEQYF.

The sample holds a few counts of this clone. The chain joins TRBV27 to TRBJ1-2; 11 bases are shared with TRBD1. Per germline, CDR1 MNHEY and CDR2 SMNVEV (reference sequence). The CDR3 runs 17 residues. J lost 4 bases, V lost 6 bases, and 13 bases had no gene match. The CDR3 nucleotides are TGTGCCAGCAGCAAATACACCGGGACAGGGGGAATCTATGGCTACACCTTC. Encoded protein: CASSKYTGTGGIYGYTF.

This clone was picked up one time. The chain uses TRBV5-1 and TRBJ2-3, with D possibly matching TRBD2 (6 bases). This CDR3 has 14 residues. Germline assignment: CDR1 SGHRS and CDR2 YFSETQ. The ends were cut back, 2 bases at V and 6 bases at J, with 13 bases in the middle. CDR3 protein: CASSFGGSMDTQYF. DNA for the CDR3: TGCGCCAGCAGCTTCGGAGGGAGTATGGATACGCAGTATTTT.

This clone was detected only a few times. The gene calls are TRBV27 and TRBJ1-5; D is undetermined. Trimming removed 5 bases from V and 0 bases from J, with 8 bases in between. The CDR3 covers 14 residues. Germline loops: CDR1 MNHEY, CDR2 SMNVEV (reference sequence). CDR3 sequence: CASSPDGSNQPQHF. In DNA form, the CDR3 reads TGTGCCAGCAGTCCCGACGGTAGCAATCAGCCCCAGCATTTT.

The V and J genes are TRBV7-2 and TRBJ2-2, with TRBD2 identical over 8 bases. V trimming: 0 bases; J trimming: 5 bases; junction bases outside the gene matches: 8. The germline V gene encodes CDR1 SGHTA and CDR2 FQGNSA. This CDR3 region has 17 residues. The DNA of the CDR3 is TGTGCCAGCAGCTTAGCGATAAGCGGGAGTGATACCGGGGAGCTGTTTTTT. This sequence encodes CASSLAISGSDTGELFF.